This T cell receptor beta chain was found in a study of blood T cell repertoires in COVID-19. Assay: immunoSEQ multiplex PCR; the TCRdb copy retains only in-frame clones and omits some. The sample holds tens of thousands of clones, 88% seen once. CDR3 length: 20 residues. The V segment lost 0 bases and the J segment 7 bases; nucleotides outside the gene matches: 20. A single count supports this clone. This receptor was identified in a human donor in a cohort sampled during active COVID-19. Sequenced material: peripheral blood. V is TRBV5-3 and J is TRBJ2-1; TRBD1 agrees at 9 bases. TRBV5-3 belongs to the ORF category, with a function that is uncertain. The CDR3 DNA sequence: TGTGCCAGAAGCTTGGGGGACAGGGCCAGGGACTCAGGCTGCCTGAATGAGCAGTTCTTC. Protein sequence: CARSLGDRARDSGCLNEQFF.